The entry that follows covers one T cell receptor (beta chain) sequence. It lacks a known antigen. No base qualities exist here, and no much larger clone lies one base off it. CDR1 and CDR2 are read off the germline V gene as SGDLS and YYNGEE. The CDR3 has 13 amino acids, counting the end cysteine and phenylalanine. Left in the record is the CDR3 DNA by itself, 39 bases read in frame from the first base. V is cut by 4 bases and J by 5 bases, and the space between the germline ends is 12 bases. The data were taken from a study of T-cell reconstitution after alpha-beta-depleted transplantation in children listed by TCRdb under 2016. Describing the broader study: T-cell immune reconstitution after TCRalphabeta/CD19-depleted allogeneic hematopoietic cell transplantation in children was quantitatively tracked in the study by means of TCR repertoire profiling. What the work shows at the level of the full study, not this receptor alone: Over subsequent months, a decline in hyperexpanded clone frequencies was noted, and after one year, T-cell counts and TCRbeta diversity were mostly ascribed to newly produced T cells. The apparently early recovery of alphabetaT-cell counts about two months after transplant reportedly depended on only several hundred rapidly expanded clones that came from non-depleted graft cells. The high TCRbeta diversity at day 60 in some patients was ascribed to recipient T cells and intrathymic progenitors that had survived conditioning.

The meaning of the sample's treatment or condition label: allogeneic hematopoietic cell transplantation with graft depleted of TCRalphabeta T cells and CD19 B cells. The children who served as transplant recipients had been given grafts of TCRalphabeta/CD19-depleted allogeneic hematopoietic cells. Receptors were amplified or captured by PCR. Sequencing used an Illumina HiSeq 2500. TCR library preparation used molecular barcoding, with unique molecular identifiers applied to normalize quantification of the TCRbeta repertoire. TCRdb trimmed the raw reads at Q25, called clones with MiXCR and kept productive beta chains. Every CDR3 protein is listed once, alongside the most common genes and DNA of its rows. Here the sample has some 310,000 distinct CDR3 sequences; around 25% occur a single time. The top ten clonotypes cover roughly 11% of the sample.

Material: PBMCs, mostly from graft donor cells, obtained 180 days after TCRalphabeta/CD19-depleted stem cell transplant. The chain couples TRBV9 to TRBJ2-5; a weak D assignment points to TRBD2 (6 bases agree). The clonotype was recovered from a male patient under 18 who had a stem cell transplant for acute lymphoblastic leukemia, so the T cells may come from the graft donor. The CDR3: CASSPRRAETQYF. Here is the DNA: TGTGCCAGCAGCCCCCGGAGGGCTGAGACCCAGTACTTC.